One TCR beta chain is described in this entry. Antigen: not known. One end of the junction does not line up with germline, which may come from a read error. This sample was included in a study of cytomegalovirus exposure and HLA in healthy donors. PCR involved 60 Vbeta and 13 Jbeta primers. Per the authors' pipeline: Roughly 80 million unique TCR beta chains, roughly 10 million shared, were counted in a later analysis. Assay used: immunoSEQ multiplex PCR; TCRdb lists only in-frame clones, some missing. That table furnishes V, J and clone size, whereas the DNA furnished D and trimming. Of about 150,000 clones in the sample, 84% were seen once. Study-wide results and caveats: Upon later analysis, TCR association rates were observed to vary by HLA locus, being highest for DRB1 and lowest for HLA-C. Some V segments (TRBV6-2 and TRBV6-3 among them) were excluded as indistinguishable.

The CDR3 length is 13 residues. Germline loops: CDR1 LNHDA, CDR2 SQIVND (reference sequence). Sequences were obtained from PBMCs. The receptor was derived from a boy aged 2 to 10 in good health and CMV-seronegative. This rearrangement joins TRBV19 to TRBJ2-6; the D gene is possibly TRBD1 (5 bases). The CDR3 DNA follows: TGTGCCAGTAGTCTCTCTGGGGCTAACGTCCTGACTTTC. Protein: CASSLSGANVLTF.